This section outlines one T cell receptor beta chain sequence together with its context. The antigen is undetermined. This record comes from a study of cytomegalovirus exposure and HLA in healthy donors. Overall study findings and caveats: Segments of the TCR beta V type were, in most cases, productive about 87% or about 30% of the time in an earlier analysis. Per published reports, the classifier diagnosed cytomegalovirus status with high specificity and sensitivity.

This PCR relied on a set of 60 Vbeta primers and 13 Jbeta primers. Using immunoSEQ multiplex PCR, the repertoire was profiled, and TCRdb retains in-frame clones only, with some absent. Of about 130,000 clones in the sample, about three quarters are singletons; the top ten hold 6% to 8.5%. This CDR3 contains 15 residues. CDR1 MDHEN and CDR2 SYDVKM come from the germline V gene. With 7 bases removed from V and 6 bases from J, the gap between germline ends came to 19 bases. What was sequenced was PBMCs. This clonotype was sampled from a man between 35 and 55 years old in good health and CMV-seropositive. The chain carries TRBV28 and TRBJ2-1; tentatively, D is TRBD2 (6 bases). The CDR3 reads CASTGGSLGGNEQFF. The CDR3 nucleotides are TGTGCCAGCACCGGAGGGTCGTTGGGGGGCAATGAGCAGTTCTTC.